The TCR beta chain described here comes from a study of cytomegalovirus exposure and HLA in healthy donors. The germline V gene has CDR1 SGHNT and CDR2 YYREEE (reference sequence). This CDR3 contains 14 residues. V gave up 4 bases and J gave up 2 bases; unmatched junction bases: 4. The study, taken as a whole, reports: Cytomegalovirus association was listed for around 180 TCR beta chains.

Generated by immunoSEQ multiplex PCR, the TCRdb table keeps only in-frame clones and is missing some. The table shows around 250,000 clones, with roughly 88% occurring only once. With respect to this clone: Its antigen is as yet unknown.

Sample: PBMCs. The TCR was taken from a woman in her twenties or thirties in good health and CMV-seronegative. The rearrangement joins TRBV5-4 to TRBJ2-7; 9 nucleotides match TRBD1. The CDR3 nucleotides read TGTGCCAGCAGCGGGACAGGGTCAACCTACGAGCAGTACTTC. It translates to CASSGTGSTYEQYF.